This TCR beta chain stems from a study of CD8 T cells in Susac syndrome. Sequencing of TCR beta was undertaken in CD8+ and CD4+ T cells derived from blood. An input of about 0.5 to 1 ug of RNA was subjected to reverse transcription using random hexamers. From the immunoSEQ multiplex PCR reads, TCRdb called clonotypes with MiXCR, one entry per CDR3 protein. The sample lists 85,000 to 90,000 distinct CDR3 sequences; approximately 92% were seen once. This receptor was identified in a human donor in good health. Specimen: CD8+ T cells from PBMCs.

The CDR3 protein is CSASVRGAGEQPQHF. For the CDR3, the DNA is TGCAGTGCTAGTGTCAGGGGGGCTGGGGAACAGCCCCAGCATTTT. The chain has TRBV20-1 and TRBJ1-5; 7 bases map to TRBD1. This CDR3 has 15 amino acids. Germline values: CDR1 DFQATT, CDR2 SNEGSKA (reference sequence). The V gene end was trimmed by 3 bases and the J gene end by 7 bases; junction bases not matched to a gene: 12.